This TCR beta chain emerged from a study of shared clonotypes between healthy human individuals. TCRdb keeps only in-frame clones here, not all; method: immunoSEQ multiplex PCR. This sample has about 1 million clones, with more than 65% found just once. Nashville, Tennessee was home to all donors, who were Caucasian adults. The CDR3 is 16 residues long. Germline assignment: CDR1 SGHAT and CDR2 FQNNGV. The ends lost 1 base at V and 5 bases at J; junction bases unmatched: 3. On this clone: Other DNA variants within this sample encode the same CDR3.

This sequence was found in a man younger than 35 in good health. Sequenced: memory CD4+ T cells sorted from blood. Specified subset: CD45RA-negative fraction. The V gene is TRBV11-2, the J gene TRBJ2-3; 13 nucleotides align to TRBD2. This chain's CDR3 is CASSLGLAGGGDTQYF. CDR3 nucleotide sequence: TGTGCCAGCAGCTTAGGACTAGCGGGAGGTGGAGATACGCAGTATTTT.